The 18 T cell receptor beta chains below were found in one sample sequenced in a study of T-cell reconstitution after alpha-beta-depleted transplantation in children. The library targeted TCRbeta and was prepared with unique molecular identifiers. Each CDR3 protein gets one entry after TCRdb re-called the PCR reads with MiXCR. The table records just over 200,000 distinct CDR3 sequences, about 8.7% of them present only once. The sample here was PBMCs, mostly from graft donor cells, taken 360 days after TCRalphabeta/CD19-depleted stem cell transplant. These receptors originate from a male patient aged 2 to 10 who had a stem cell transplant for acute myeloid leukemia, so the T cells may come from the graft donor.

J is TRBJ2-2 and V is TRBV5-1; D gene uncertain. Germline V gives CDR1 SGHRS, CDR2 YFSETQ. The CDR3 loop spans 15 amino acids. V was pared by 4 bases and J by 7 bases, with 17 bases between. DNA for the CDR3: TGCGCCAGCAGCCCCCCCCAGGCTGGCGGCGGGGAGCTGTTTTTT. This gives the protein CASSPPQAGGGELFF.

This chain connects TRBV15 to TRBJ2-2, with TRBD1 matching 10 bases. After removal of 5 bases from V and 4 bases from J, the junction contained 1 base not matched to a gene. CDR3 length equals 14 residues. CDR1 and CDR2 from the germline V gene are LNHNV and YYDKDF (reference sequence). The CDR3 loop is CATSGQGGTGELFF. In nucleotides, the CDR3 is TGTGCCACCAGCGGACAGGGGGGCACCGGGGAGCTGTTTTTT.

This clonotype was seen ten or more times. This chain links TRBV20-1 with TRBJ2-2; D possibly matches TRBD1 or TRBD2 (5 bases each). This CDR3 spans 12 amino acids. The V end was cut by 6 bases, the J end by 3 bases, with 8 bases between. Germline V gives CDR1 DFQATT, CDR2 SNEGSKA (reference sequence). The CDR3 sequence is CSAREYTGELFF. The CDR3 bases are TGCAGTGCCAGGGAGTACACCGGGGAGCTGTTTTTT.

This clonotype was detected ten times or more. This sequence joins TRBV6-5 and TRBJ1-5, with 10 bases matching TRBD1. The germline CDR1 and CDR2 sequences are MNHEY and SVGAGI. V was clipped by 5 bases and J by 6 bases; unmatched bases: 4. The CDR3 runs to 14 residues. The CDR3 DNA is TGTGCCAGCAGTCGACAGGGGGCGTTTCAGCCCCAGCATTTT. This gives the protein CASSRQGAFQPQHF.

There are many counts of this clonotype. This chain uses TRBV5-1 with TRBJ2-2; 7 bases agree with TRBD2. This CDR3 region has 15 residues. Trimming took 0 bases from V and 6 from J; bases not matched to a gene: 5. CDR1 and CDR2 from the germline V gene are SGHRS and YFSETQ. The CDR3 protein is CASSLVTSVSGELFF. CDR3 bases: TGCGCCAGCAGCTTGGTAACTAGCGTGTCCGGGGAGCTGTTTTTT.

This clonotype came up many times. The chain couples TRBV12-3 or TRBV12-4 to TRBJ1-1; possibly TRBD1 for D (5 bases). The CDR3 has 12 amino acids. V lost 2 bases and J lost 6, with 7 bases in between. CDR3 nucleotide sequence: TGTGCCAGCAGTTTACAGGGCCCTGAAGCTTTCTTT. Its protein is CASSLQGPEAFF.

There are many counts of this clonotype. The rearrangement uses TRBV5-1 and TRBJ2-3; no definite D call. CDR3 length: 14 amino acids. CDR1 is SGHRS, CDR2 YFSETQ, per germline. The V gene lost 4 bases and the J gene lost 2 bases, with 11 bases spanning the gap. The CDR3 spells CASSLDGFTDTQYF. The CDR3 coding sequence is TGCGCCAGCAGCCTCGATGGGTTCACAGATACGCAGTATTTT.

The rearrangement uses TRBV10-3 and TRBJ1-2; D is undetermined. Germline values: CDR1 ENHRY, CDR2 SYGVKD. The V end lost 4 bases, the J end lost 8 bases, and 14 bases lay between the germline ends. The CDR3 extends over 13 amino acids. The CDR3 DNA sequence: TGTGCCATCAGTGTAAGGCTAGTCGTCGGCTACACCTTC. Protein product: CAISVRLVVGYTF.

This clonotype was seen only a few times. The chain recombines TRBV2 with TRBJ1-4; D gene uncertain. Germline assignment: CDR1 SNHLY and CDR2 FYNNEI. V was cut by 7 bases and J by 0 bases, with 9 bases left in between. This CDR3 region has 14 residues. CDR3 amino acids: CASKFRATNEKLFF. The CDR3 nucleotides are TGTGCCAGCAAGTTCCGAGCAACTAATGAAAAACTGTTTTTT.

This clonotype was counted between two and nine times. The chain is built from TRBV12-3 or TRBV12-4 and TRBJ1-1, with D uncertain. The ends were cut back, 3 bases at V and 5 bases at J, with 13 bases in the middle. The CDR3 runs 14 residues. This CDR3 is CASSFTARDTEAFF. The CDR3 DNA sequence: TGTGCCAGCAGTTTCACAGCACGGGATACTGAAGCTTTCTTT.

This clonotype was detected ten times or more. The J gene is TRBJ2-3, the V gene TRBV12-3 or TRBV12-4; 15 nucleotides match TRBD2. V shed 6 bases, J shed 6 bases, and the junction held 13 bases outside the gene matches. CDR3 length equals 18 residues. The CDR3 loop reads CASSFIRTSGRAADTQYF. Here the CDR3 DNA reads TGTGCCAGCAGCTTCATAAGGACTAGCGGGAGGGCGGCCGATACGCAGTATTTT.

This clonotype was observed many times. V is TRBV4-2 and J is TRBJ2-2, with a possible D match to TRBD2 (7 bases). CDR3 size: 17 residues. Germline CDR1 and CDR2: LGHNA and YNFKEQ. The V end was cut by 1 base, the J end by 3 bases, with 15 bases between. As DNA, the CDR3 is TGTGCCAGCAGCCAAGGAGTCGGCGGGGGCCACACCGGGGAGCTGTTTTTT. Encoded protein: CASSQGVGGGHTGELFF.

This clonotype was seen only a few times. V and J are TRBV12-3 or TRBV12-4 and TRBJ1-5, with TRBD1 matching 11 bases. V was pared by 5 bases and J by 6 bases, with 3 bases of the junction left unmatched. CDR3 length: 14 residues. CDR3 amino acids: CASSTGQGGQPQHF. The CDR3 region has the DNA TGTGCCAGCAGTACGGGACAGGGGGGTCAGCCCCAGCATTTT.

This clonotype has just a few counts. The J gene is TRBJ2-2, the V gene TRBV11-1; D ambiguous. Trimming removed 5 bases at V and 4 bases at J, with 11 bases between. The V gene's germline CDR1 is SGHAT and CDR2 FQDESV (reference sequence). The CDR3 has 14 amino acids. The CDR3 is CASSPARSTGELFF. As DNA, the CDR3 is TGTGCCAGCAGCCCCGCCAGATCCACCGGGGAGCTGTTTTTT. Full variable domain (remainder filled in from reference TRBV11-1 and TRBJ2-2): EAEVAQSPRYKITEKSQAVAFWCDPISGHATLYWYRQILGQGPELLVQFQDESVVDDSQLPKDRFSAERLKGVDSTLKIQPAELGDSAMYLCASSPARSTGELFFGEGSRLTVL.

The V and J genes are TRBV20-1 and TRBJ2-7, with 13 bases fitting TRBD2. CDR3 length equals 16 residues. Trimming took 2 bases from V and 4 from J; bases not matched to a gene: 8. From germline, CDR1 is DFQATT and CDR2 SNEGSKA (reference sequence). CDR3 DNA sequence: TGCAGTGCTAGACCTACTACTAGCGGGGGGGTATACGAGCAGTACTTC. Translation: CSARPTTSGGVYEQYF.

This clonotype was detected ten times or more. The chain recombines TRBV12-3 or TRBV12-4 with TRBJ1-2; tentatively, D is TRBD1 (6 bases). The CDR3 sequence is 15 residues long. Trimming stripped 5 bases from V and 8 bases from J, with 21 bases between. DNA of the CDR3: TGTGCCAGCAGTCCCAACAGGGCAAGTCTGTGGGGCTACACCTTC. It codes for CASSPNRASLWGYTF.

This clonotype showed up just a few times. The V and J genes are TRBV5-5 and TRBJ2-7, with 7 bases fitting TRBD1. V shed 2 bases and J 5 bases; nucleotides not matched to a gene: 7. CDR3 length equals 14 residues. Looked up from germline, CDR1 is SGHKS and CDR2 is YYEKEE (reference sequence). Written as DNA, the CDR3 is TGTGCCAGCAGCTTCCACAGGGGTAGCCACGAGCAGTACTTC. Translation gives CASSFHRGSHEQYF.

This clonotype was observed at least ten times. V gene TRBV12-3 or TRBV12-4 combines with J gene TRBJ2-3, with 11 nucleotides matching TRBD2. Trimming removed 6 bases from V and 5 bases from J; junction bases left unmatched: 7. The CDR3 is 15 amino acids. CDR3 residues: CASSNNGLAGDTQYF. CDR3 nucleotide sequence: TGTGCCAGCAGCAACAATGGACTAGCGGGAGATACGCAGTATTTT.